This T cell receptor beta chain was identified during a study of T cells after yellow fever vaccination. The overall study: The SMART-Seq v4 Ultra Low Input method served to prepare the low-cell-number fractions.

There are 13 residues in the CDR3. CDR1 is GTSNPN, CDR2 SVGIG, per germline (reference sequence). V lost 2 bases, J lost 4 bases, and 5 bases stayed unmatched. 5'RACE template switching produced TCR cDNA carrying a universal primer site and UMIs. TCRdb reprocessed the 5' RACE reads with MiXCR, giving one entry per CDR3 protein. Among about 340,000 distinct CDR3 sequences listed, 12% were seen once. There are a few counts of this clonotype. The sequencing used CD4+ T cells sorted from PBMCs, collected 15 days after the yellow fever booster vaccination. The sequence derives from a man aged 18 to 29 who received the YFV17D yellow fever vaccine. The chain has TRBV30 and TRBJ2-7; 7 bases are shared with TRBD1. The CDR3 is CAWSPGQSYEQYF. CDR3 DNA: TGTGCCTGGAGTCCGGGACAGTCATACGAGCAGTACTTC.